This TCR beta chain comes out of a study of breast tumors, draining lymph nodes, adjacent tissues. CDR3 length equals 18 residues. The germline V gene has CDR1 LNHDA and CDR2 SQIVND (reference sequence). Trimming cost V 5 bases and J 2 bases; bases outside gene matches: 13. Axillary draining lymph nodes of breast cancer patients supplied the node samples. TCRdb fed the multiplex PCR reads into MiXCR, producing one record per CDR3 protein. This sample has roughly 130,000 distinct CDR3 sequences, with just under 20% found just once. Sample: axillary lymph node tissue. The TCR originated in a female donor with breast cancer. Some clones in this sample may be carry-over from other donors' samples. The genes are TRBV19 and TRBJ1-5, with 9 bases that match TRBD1. The CDR3 loop is CASSPGQGALFGNQPQHF. In DNA form, the CDR3 reads TGTGCCAGTAGTCCGGGACAGGGTGCCCTATTTGGCAATCAGCCCCAGCATTTT.